Given below is one TCR beta chain in context. Germline loops: CDR1 SQVTM, CDR2 ANQGSEA. The ends were cut back, 3 bases at V and 6 bases at J, with 11 bases in the middle. The CDR3 contains 12 residues. This specimen belongs to a study of T-cell reconstitution after alpha-beta-depleted transplantation in children. Preparing the TCRbeta library involved the use of unique molecular identifiers. TCRdb re-called the PCR reads with MiXCR, one entry per CDR3 protein. This table holds 500,000 or so distinct CDR3 sequences, roughly 33% found once. The sequencing used PBMCs from the stem cell graft donor, collected from the stem cell graft. The J gene is TRBJ1-1, the V gene TRBV29-1, with unresolved D. The receptor comes from a human donor who donated a stem cell graft to a child with aplastic anemia. The CDR3 DNA follows: TGCAGCGTTGAGGCTGGGAGCGCTGAAGCTTTCTTT. This sequence encodes CSVEAGSAEAFF.